This TCR beta chain was obtained from a study of human T cells and chemical hapten exposure. Time point indicated: pre-sensitization, week 0. Treatment indicated: therapeutic diphenylcyclopropenone sensitization with weekly scalp DPC. On this clonotype itself: Its antigen is not identified.

TCRdb re-called the RACE reads through MiXCR, storing one row per CDR3 protein. The repertoire consists of more than 300,000 distinct CDR3 sequences, with 5.5% occurring once and the leading ten covering over 7%. Findings and limits, study-wide: More PT1 expanded TCRs went with higher patch test scores.

The germline V gene encodes CDR1 SGHDN and CDR2 FVKESK. This CDR3 comprises 13 residues. V lost 0 bases and J 8 bases, leaving 10 bases between the germline ends. The TCR comes from a woman between 18 and 30 years old with alopecia areata. Some clones in this sample may be carry-over from other donors' samples. V gene TRBV14 combines with J gene TRBJ1-1; TRBD1 is a possible D gene (5 bases). The specimen comprised whole blood, sampled in connection with sensitization to the hapten diphenylcyclopropenone (DPC). The CDR3, as DNA: TGTGCCAGCAGCCAAGATTCCAGGGTGGAAGCTTTCTTT. Protein sequence: CASSQDSRVEAFF.